The rows below give T cell receptor beta chains drawn from one sample of a study of cytomegalovirus exposure and HLA in healthy donors. The table came from immunoSEQ multiplex PCR; TCRdb's copy has only in-frame clones and leaves some out. The sample has 70,000 or so clones; 85% to 95% are singletons. Sequenced sample: PBMCs. The receptors here all came from a woman younger than 30 in good health and CMV-seronegative. The CDR3 runs from the conserved cysteine through the conserved F or W. Fields, in order: D gene, V gene, J gene, clone size, CDR3 DNA, CDR3 protein. D genes are given only for firm matches. Clone size is given for some rows only: seen once, a few or many times, or a class if the clone is expanded.

D: -; V: TRBV7-9; J: TRBJ1-2; size: -; DNA: TGTGCCAGCAGTCAAGACAGGACCTATGGCTACACCTTC; CDR3: CASSQDRTYGYTF
D: -; V: TRBV6-1; J: TRBJ1-2; size: -; DNA: TGTGCCAGTATAACCCACCGGGACATCAGTGGCTACACCTTC; CDR3: CASITHRDISGYTF
D: -; V: TRBV4-1; J: TRBJ2-7; size: once; DNA: TGCGCCAGCAGCCAAAGAGGAGGGGCCGAGCAGTACTTC; CDR3: CASSQRGGAEQYF
D: -; V: TRBV5-1; J: TRBJ1-2; size: -; DNA: TGCGCCAGCAGCCCCGGGGGAAGGGGCTACACCTTC; CDR3: CASSPGGRGYTF
D: TRBD1; V: TRBV27; J: TRBJ2-7; size: -; DNA: TGTGCCAGCAGTTTATCGACAGGGGGCAACGAGCAGTACTTC; CDR3: CASSLSTGGNEQYF
D: TRBD2; V: TRBV6-5; J: TRBJ2-1; size: -; DNA: TGTGCCAGCAGGGGGGGTCGAAGCGGGGCGGGGTTCTTC; CDR3: CASRGGRSGAGFF
D: -; V: TRBV5-4; J: TRBJ2-1; size: -; DNA: TGTGCCAGCAGCTTTCGACAGGACTGGTACAATGAGCAGTTCTTC; CDR3: CASSFRQDWYNEQFF
D: -; V: TRBV4-3; J: TRBJ2-2; size: -; DNA: TGCGCCAGCAGCCAAGTAAGGGGTTCAGCCGGGGAGCTGTTTTTT; CDR3: CASSQVRGSAGELFF
D: TRBD1; V: TRBV15; J: TRBJ2-1; size: -; DNA: TGTGCCACCAGCAGGGGACAGGGGGCTCGCAATGAGCAGTTCTTC; CDR3: CATSRGQGARNEQFF
D: TRBD1; V: TRBV7-2; J: TRBJ2-7; size: once; DNA: TGTGCCAGCAGCTTACGCCCGGGACAGGGCTACGAGCAGTACTTC; CDR3: CASSLRPGQGYEQYF
D: TRBD2; V: TRBV6-6; J: TRBJ2-7; size: -; DNA: TGTGCCAGCAGTTACGGCGGGGGGTACTCCTACGAGCAGTACTTC; CDR3: CASSYGGGYSYEQYF
D: TRBD1; V: TRBV6-6; J: TRBJ2-5; size: -; DNA: TGTGCCAGCAGTTACTCACCGGGACAGTCTCAAGAGACCCAGTACTTC; CDR3: CASSYSPGQSQETQYF
D: -; V: TRBV6-1; J: TRBJ2-7; size: many; DNA: TGTGCCAGCGATAGGGCAGGGGAGAGTTACGAGCAGTACTTC; CDR3: CASDRAGESYEQYF
D: -; V: TRBV18; J: TRBJ2-5; size: -; DNA: TGTGCCAGCTCACGGGACAACCAAGAGACCCAGTACTTC; CDR3: CASSRDNQETQYF
D: -; V: TRBV29-1; J: TRBJ1-2; size: -; DNA: TGCAGCGTTTCTATCAGGGTTGAAGGCTACACCTTC; CDR3: CSVSIRVEGYTF
D: -; V: TRBV4-1; J: TRBJ2-7; size: -; DNA: TGCGCCAGCAGCCAAACACAGAGCTACGAGCAGTACTTC; CDR3: CASSQTQSYEQYF
D: TRBD1; V: TRBV6-5; J: TRBJ1-6; size: -; DNA: TGTGCCAGCAGTTACCGGACAGGGTCCTCACCCCTCCACTTT; CDR3: CASSYRTGSSPLHF
D: TRBD2; V: TRBV29-1; J: TRBJ2-3; size: -; DNA: TGCAGCGTTGTCGGCGGGAGGGCTGCAGATACGCAGTATTTT; CDR3: CSVVGGRAADTQYF
D: TRBD1; V: TRBV11-2; J: TRBJ1-6; size: once; DNA: TGTGCCAGCACTCGGGACAGCTCCTATAATTCACCCCTCCACTTT; CDR3: CASTRDSSYNSPLHF
D: -; V: TRBV6-5; J: TRBJ2-1; size: -; DNA: TGTGCCAGCAGATCCAGTCTCAGCTCCTACAATGAGCAGTTCTTC; CDR3: CASRSSLSSYNEQFF
D: TRBD2; V: TRBV6-1; J: TRBJ2-6; size: -; DNA: TGTGCCAGCAGTGACCGGGGGGTGGACGGGGCCAACGTCCTGACTTTC; CDR3: CASSDRGVDGANVLTF
D: TRBD2; V: TRBV9; J: TRBJ2-7; size: -; DNA: TGTGCCAGCAGCCCCTCAGCGGGAGACTCCTACGAGCAGTACTTC; CDR3: CASSPSAGDSYEQYF
D: TRBD1; V: TRBV2; J: TRBJ2-7; size: -; DNA: TGTGCCAGCCTGGGACAGGTCTACGAGCAGTACTTC; CDR3: CASLGQVYEQYF
D: -; V: TRBV9; J: TRBJ2-5; size: -; DNA: TGTGCCAGCAGCGTAGCGGGTCGCACGGGAGAGACCCAGTACTTC; CDR3: CASSVAGRTGETQYF
D: -; V: TRBV28; J: TRBJ1-1; size: -; DNA: TGTGCCAGCAGTTTAACCCATACTTCGAACACTGAAGCTTTCTTT; CDR3: CASSLTHTSNTEAFF
D: TRBD1; V: TRBV13; J: TRBJ2-1; size: once; DNA: TGTGCCAGCAGCTTCGGGACAGGGTTCTACAATGAGCAGTTCTTC; CDR3: CASSFGTGFYNEQFF
D: -; V: TRBV28; J: TRBJ2-7; size: -; DNA: TGTGCCAGCAGTCTACCCTTCGGCGAGCAGTACTTC; CDR3: CASSLPFGEQYF
D: -; V: TRBV7-9; J: TRBJ2-1; size: -; DNA: TGTGCCAGCAGCTTATGGGGGGATAACAATGAGCAGTTCTTC; CDR3: CASSLWGDNNEQFF
D: TRBD1; V: TRBV6-5; J: TRBJ2-3; size: -; DNA: TGTGCCAGCAGTTACTCACAGGGGACAGATACGCAGTATTTT; CDR3: CASSYSQGTDTQYF
D: TRBD2; V: TRBV18; J: TRBJ2-3; size: -; DNA: TGTGCCAGCTCAGCAGGACTAGCGGGAGGGCATGGAGATACGCAGTATTTT; CDR3: CASSAGLAGGHGDTQYF
D: TRBD1; V: TRBV2; J: TRBJ1-1; size: -; DNA: TGTGCCAGCACTACGGGACAGCTGAACACTGAAGCTTTCTTT; CDR3: CASTTGQLNTEAFF
D: TRBD1; V: TRBV2; J: TRBJ1-2; size: -; DNA: TGTGCCAGCAGTATCCTAGGACAGGGGGGAGTTGGCTACACCTTC; CDR3: CASSILGQGGVGYTF
D: -; V: TRBV18; J: TRBJ1-2; size: -; DNA: TGTGCCAGCTCACCTGACAGTGGTGGCTACACCTTC; CDR3: CASSPDSGGYTF
D: TRBD1; V: TRBV7-9; J: TRBJ1-2; size: -; DNA: TGTGCCAGCAGCTCTGGGGGACAGGGGCACTATGGCTACACCTTC; CDR3: CASSSGGQGHYGYTF
D: -; V: TRBV6-1; J: TRBJ1-5; size: -; DNA: TGTGCCAGCAGTGAAGCAGGGGGACGAGATCAGCCCCAGCATTTT; CDR3: CASSEAGGRDQPQHF
D: TRBD2; V: TRBV7-6; J: TRBJ2-7; size: -; DNA: TGTGCCAGCAGCCCTACTAGCGGCTTCTACGAGCAGTACTTC; CDR3: CASSPTSGFYEQYF
D: TRBD1; V: TRBV7-2; J: TRBJ2-1; size: -; DNA: TGTGCCAGCAGCCCAGGCGGACAGGGTCAGTTCTTC; CDR3: CASSPGGQGQFF
D: -; V: TRBV7-7; J: TRBJ2-2; size: -; DNA: TGTGCCAGCAGCCCTTCTAGCGCCACCGGGGAGCTGTTTTTT; CDR3: CASSPSSATGELFF
D: TRBD2; V: TRBV6-5; J: TRBJ2-3; size: -; DNA: TGTGCCAGCAGTTCGAGTGGACTAGCGGGAGCAGATACGCAGTATTTT; CDR3: CASSSSGLAGADTQYF
D: -; V: TRBV29-1; J: TRBJ1-2; size: -; DNA: TGCAGCGTCCAAACGGAGGGTTTATTACGTGGCTACACCTTC; CDR3: CSVQTEGLLRGYTF
D: TRBD1; V: TRBV28; J: TRBJ1-4; size: -; DNA: TGTGCCAGCAGGGTACAGGGGCATGAAAAACTGTTTTTT; CDR3: CASRVQGHEKLFF
D: -; V: TRBV7-3; J: TRBJ1-1; size: -; DNA: TGTGCCAGCAGCTTAGTAAGGGTTGGGGAGACTGAAGCTTTCTTT; CDR3: CASSLVRVGETEAFF
D: -; V: TRBV6-1; J: TRBJ1-5; size: -; DNA: TGTGCCAGCAGTGCCCCAACTCCGGGACACTATAGCAATCAGCCCCAGCATTTT; CDR3: CASSAPTPGHYSNQPQHF
D: -; V: TRBV11-1; J: TRBJ2-7; size: -; DNA: TGTGCCAGCAGCTTAGCTGGTGAGCGAACCTACGAGCAGTACTTC; CDR3: CASSLAGERTYEQYF
D: TRBD2; V: TRBV9; J: TRBJ2-1; size: -; DNA: TGTGCCAGCAGCCTGGGACTAGCGGGGGGGCCCTACAATGAGCAGTTCTTC; CDR3: CASSLGLAGGPYNEQFF
D: TRBD1; V: TRBV4-2; J: TRBJ2-1; size: -; DNA: TGTGCCAGCAGCCCACTACAGGGGAACCAAAATGAGCAGTTCTTC; CDR3: CASSPLQGNQNEQFF
D: -; V: TRBV19; J: TRBJ1-2; size: -; DNA: TGTGCCAGTAGTATGCTGGAGGGCGCGTTCCATGGCTACACCTTC; CDR3: CASSMLEGAFHGYTF
D: -; V: TRBV5-6; J: TRBJ2-7; size: -; DNA: TGTGCCAGCAGCTTGACTCTCGCCTACGAGCAGTACTTC; CDR3: CASSLTLAYEQYF
D: -; V: TRBV19; J: TRBJ1-5; size: -; DNA: TGTGCCAGTCCGGGCCCCGGGGAGGTCATTCAGCCCCAGCATTTT; CDR3: CASPGPGEVIQPQHF
D: -; V: TRBV30; J: TRBJ2-5; size: -; DNA: TGTGCCTGGAGTGTTTACGGGCAAGAGACCCAGTACTTC; CDR3: CAWSVYGQETQYF
D: TRBD1; V: TRBV4-3; J: TRBJ1-2; size: -; DNA: TGCGCCAGCAGCCAAGATTCGAAGGACAGGGGCTATGGCTACACCTTC; CDR3: CASSQDSKDRGYGYTF
D: TRBD1; V: TRBV6-5; J: TRBJ1-2; size: -; DNA: TGTGCCAGCACTACACAGGGGGCCAACTATGGCTACACCTTC; CDR3: CASTTQGANYGYTF
D: -; V: TRBV18; J: TRBJ2-6; size: -; DNA: TGTGCCAGCTCCTTCGGAGACCCTAGCTCTGGGGCCAACGTCCTGACTTTC; CDR3: CASSFGDPSSGANVLTF
D: TRBD2; V: TRBV7-2; J: TRBJ2-1; size: -; DNA: TGTGCCAGCAGCTTAGATACGGGGGGCTACAATGAGCAGTTCTTC; CDR3: CASSLDTGGYNEQFF
D: -; V: TRBV11-2; J: TRBJ2-7; size: -; DNA: TGTGCCAGCAGAAAAATTGCGGCAGGGGACAACATGTACGAGCAGTACTTC; CDR3: CASRKIAAGDNMYEQYF